This T cell receptor beta chain was recovered during a study of cytomegalovirus exposure and HLA in healthy donors. Though nominally healthy at sampling, donors likely had unrecorded immune exposures. General observations from the study: Per a later analysis, 15,000 to 20,000 TCR beta sequences showed association with HLA alleles at 0.05 false discovery rate. Reportedly, a later analysis found an Asian-associated ancestry cluster had fewer N-insertions than the approximately 700-donor mean.

The PCR contained 60 Vbeta and 13 Jbeta primers. The method was immunoSEQ multiplex PCR; TCRdb's version includes in-frame clones alone and lacks a portion of them. The sample holds around 200,000 clones, 80% to 90% seen once. This CDR3 region has 16 residues. Germline CDR1 MGHRA, CDR2 YSYEKL. As for this clone: Its antigen is undetermined.

V is TRBV4-1 and J is TRBJ2-5, with TRBD1 matching over 8 bases. Matching the DNA end better, TRBJ2-7 makes the J call doubtful. Sequencing was performed on PBMCs. This receptor was identified in a girl aged 2-10 years in good health and CMV-seropositive. CDR3 residues: CASSQAPGQGAYEQYF. The CDR3 coding sequence is TGCGCCAGCAGCCAGGCCCCCGGACAGGGAGCCTACGAGCAGTACTTC.